The 3 T cell receptor beta chains listed next were all sequenced from one sample in a study of cytomegalovirus exposure and HLA in healthy donors listed by TCRdb under 2017. The library was produced with the immunoSEQ multiplex PCR assay. For the multiplex PCR, a mixture combining 60 forward primers for TCR Vbeta segments and 13 reverse primers for TCR Jbeta segments was used. The source is immuneACCESS, and TCRdb retained only in-frame sequences with V and J called. Part of the clones is not carried over; for the studies checked, unresolved V genes explain less than half of this, and the remainder is unexplained. For this sample the table gives 150,000 to 190,000 clones, of which approximately 81% were detected only once. Together, the top ten hold about 2.1% of the sample. The sequencing input was PBMCs. The source is a woman under 30 in good health and CMV-seronegative.

The chain recombines TRBV2 with TRBJ2-7, with TRBD1 as a possible D gene (5 bases). V lost 1 base and J lost 1, with 11 bases in between. This CDR3 is built from 15 residues. CDR1 and CDR2 (germline): SNHLY, FYNNEI. CDR3 DNA: TGTGCCAGCAGTGAAGGAAGTGGGGCATCCTACGAGCAGTACTTC. It is translated as CASSEGSGASYEQYF.

J is TRBJ1-3 and V is TRBV2; 10 bases line up with TRBD1. The germline gives CDR1 SNHLY, CDR2 FYNNEI. The CDR3 has 13 amino acids. Trimming removed 8 bases from V and 2 bases from J; junction bases left unmatched: 0. The CDR3 bases are TGTGCCAGCGGGACAGGGGCTGGAAACACCATATATTTT. Its protein is CASGTGAGNTIYF.

The CDR3 reads CASSDGGGTDTQYF. CDR3 in DNA: TGTGCCAGCAGTGATGGGGGGGGCACAGATACGCAGTATTTT. The V gene is TRBV2, the J gene TRBJ2-3, with TRBD2 matching over 7 bases. This CDR3 region has 14 residues. Germline V gene sequence: CDR1 SNHLY, CDR2 FYNNEI. Trimming at V came to 3 bases and at J to 1 base, leaving 1 base not matched to a gene.